Presented here are 27 T cell receptor beta chains from one specimen sequenced in a study of PD-L1 blockade in urothelial cancer. The table came from immunoSEQ multiplex PCR; TCRdb's copy has only in-frame clones and leaves some out. The profile shows tens of thousands of clones, roughly 84% of them singletons. As for time point: pretreatment peripheral blood. Sequenced here: PBMCs, sampled around atezolizumab (anti-PD-L1) treatment. The receptors were sampled from a man aged 55 to 70 with urothelial cancer.

J is TRBJ2-3 and V is TRBV7-2; 14 nucleotides line up with TRBD2. V shed 5 bases, J shed 2 bases, and the junction held 3 bases outside the gene matches. The CDR3 covers 16 residues. Germline lookup yields CDR1 SGHTA and CDR2 FQGNSA. The CDR3 loop is CASSRTSGGPTDTQYF. CDR3 nucleotide sequence: TGTGCCAGCAGCCGGACTAGCGGGGGGCCCACAGATACGCAGTATTTT.

This clone occurred a few times. The V call is TRBV28, the J call TRBJ1-4; D gene ambiguous. Looked up from germline, CDR1 is MDHEN and CDR2 is SYDVKM. The CDR3 loop spans 14 amino acids. V lost 5 bases, J lost 3 bases, and 10 bases lay in between. The CDR3, as DNA: TGTGCCAGCAGTATCGTAAATTCTAATGAAAAACTGTTTTTT. Amino acid sequence: CASSIVNSNEKLFF.

V usage is TRBV28 and J usage is TRBJ1-1; 7 nucleotides agree with TRBD1. CDR1 is MDHEN, CDR2 SYDVKM, per germline. The trim removed 5 bases at V and 4 bases at J, leaving 7 bases unmatched. The CDR3 extends over 14 amino acids. The CDR3 nucleotides read TGTGCCAGCAGTCCTAGGGGGCGGAGCACTGAAGCTTTCTTT. Translated, it gives CASSPRGRSTEAFF.

The gene calls are TRBV6-4 and TRBJ2-1; TRBD1 matches at 8 bases. J was trimmed by 5 bases and V by 6 bases; bases with no gene match: 6. Germline CDR1 is MRHNA and CDR2 is SNTAGT. The CDR3 runs 14 residues. This CDR3 is CASSLDRGNNEQFF. As DNA, the CDR3 is TGTGCCAGCAGCCTTGACAGGGGAAACAATGAGCAGTTCTTC.

The chain recombines TRBV10-1 with TRBJ2-7, with a possible D match to TRBD2 (6 bases). Germline lookup yields CDR1 WNHNN and CDR2 SYGVQD (reference sequence). The CDR3 runs 16 residues. The V end was cut by 5 bases, the J end by 7 bases, with 24 bases between. DNA of the CDR3: TGCGCCAGCAGTTCGGTTGGCGGGACGGCCGTGTCGGAGCAGTACTTC. This encodes CASSSVGGTAVSEQYF.

The V and J genes are TRBV29-1 and TRBJ2-7; 7 bases align to TRBD1. The V gene's germline CDR1 is SQVTM and CDR2 ANQGSEA. The CDR3 contains 13 residues. The trim removed 6 bases at V and 0 bases at J, leaving 5 bases unmatched. Here the CDR3 DNA reads TGCAGCGTCCGGACAGGAAGCTCCTACGAGCAGTACTTC. It is translated as CSVRTGSSYEQYF.

The chain links TRBV13 to TRBJ2-7, with D hard to call. Between the trimmed V and J ends, which lost 5 bases and 3 bases, there was a span of 11 bases. This CDR3 has 13 amino acids. CDR1 is PRHDT and CDR2 is FYEKMQ in the germline V gene (reference sequence). The CDR3 spells CASSGVPYYEQYF. DNA of the CDR3: TGTGCCAGCAGCGGAGTCCCCTACTACGAGCAGTACTTC.

The chain employs TRBV23-1 and TRBJ2-7, with 11 positions matching TRBD1. Being an ORF, TRBV23-1 has a function that is uncertain. This CDR3 spans 20 amino acids. The V segment lost 2 bases and the J segment 4 bases; nucleotides outside the gene matches: 19. This CDR3 reads CASSQPKAGTGGNSGYEQYF. DNA for the CDR3: TGCGCCAGCAGTCAACCAAAGGCCGGGACAGGGGGAAATTCTGGGTACGAGCAGTACTTC.

This clone was counted once. V usage is TRBV6-4 and J usage is TRBJ1-4, with D hard to call. Per germline, CDR1 MRHNA and CDR2 SNTAGT. Trimming left V 3 bases short and J 0 bases short, with 14 bases between. The length of the CDR3 is 17 residues. The CDR3 loop reads CASSDSLTRSTNEKLFF. The CDR3 nucleotides read TGTGCCAGCAGTGATTCCTTGACACGCTCAACTAATGAAAAACTGTTTTTT.

The genes are TRBV27 and TRBJ2-7, with TRBD2 identical over 11 bases. The CDR3 sequence is 15 residues long. Germline assignment: CDR1 MNHEY and CDR2 SMNVEV (reference sequence). V trimming: 3 bases; J trimming: 3 bases; junction bases outside the gene matches: 4. CDR3 nucleotides: TGTGCCAGCAGTTTTTCACTAGCGGGAGACTACGAGCAGTACTTC. It translates to CASSFSLAGDYEQYF.

The chain employs TRBV5-1 and TRBJ1-5; perhaps TRBD1 as D (6 bases). Between the trimmed V and J ends, which lost 6 bases and 4 bases, there was a span of 32 bases. The CDR3 has 20 residues. Germline lookup yields CDR1 SGHRS and CDR2 YFSETQ. As DNA, the CDR3 is TGCGCCAGCACCGGAAGCCCTCCCGTCGCCGGGGGGCCGTCGAATCAGCCCCAGCATTTT. It encodes CASTGSPPVAGGPSNQPQHF.

The sample holds one count of this clone. The gene calls are TRBV27 and TRBJ2-5; 9 bases are a match to TRBD1. Losses at the gene ends were 4 bases for V and 3 bases for J; bases not matched to a gene: 12. Germline V lookup: CDR1 MNHEY, CDR2 SMNVEV (reference sequence). The CDR3 runs to 17 residues. The CDR3 DNA sequence: TGTGCCAGCAGTTATCCCCGGGACAGGGAAAAAGAAGAGACCCAGTACTTC. This codes for CASSYPRDREKEETQYF.

The gene calls are TRBV30 and TRBJ1-5; 7 bases agree with TRBD1. The CDR3 totals 15 residues. The ends lost 2 bases at V and 3 bases at J; junction bases unmatched: 7. Germline V gives CDR1 GTSNPN, CDR2 SVGIG (reference sequence). The CDR3 nucleotides read TGTGCCTGGAGTTACCCAGGGGGGAACAATCAGCCCCAGCATTTT. Encoded protein: CAWSYPGGNNQPQHF.

V is TRBV5-1 and J is TRBJ1-5; D uncertain. The CDR3 runs to 15 residues. Germline V gene data show CDR1 as SGHRS and CDR2 as YFSETQ. Trimming pared 0 bases from V and 6 bases from J, leaving 13 bases between. The CDR3 region has the DNA TGCGCCAGCAGCTTGGCCGGGGTTACCAGTCAGCCCCAGCATTTT. Protein sequence: CASSLAGVTSQPQHF.

This clone was seen a handful of times. The gene calls are TRBV7-9 and TRBJ2-1; 12 bases fit TRBD2. V lost 6 bases, J lost 7 bases, and 16 bases stayed unmatched. The CDR3 runs 18 residues. In germline, CDR1 is SEHNR, CDR2 FQNEAQ (reference sequence). Written as DNA, the CDR3 is TGTGCCAGCAGTTTACCACCCAGACTAGCGGGAGTTAGAAATGAGCAGTTCTTC. This encodes CASSLPPRLAGVRNEQFF.

This chain connects TRBV7-6 to TRBJ2-7; no clear D. V was cut by 1 base and J by 6 bases, with 10 bases left in between. CDR1 is SGHVS, CDR2 FNYEAQ, per germline. The length of the CDR3 is 13 residues. The CDR3 sequence is CASSLGSRGEQYF. CDR3 DNA: TGTGCCAGCAGCTTAGGCTCCAGAGGCGAGCAGTACTTC.

This chain links TRBV6-6 with TRBJ2-7; tentative D call: TRBD1 (7 bases). Germline CDR1 is MNHNY and CDR2 is SVGAGI (reference sequence). CDR3 size: 15 residues. Trimming shortened V by 0 bases and J by 2 bases, and 11 bases separated the two germline ends. The CDR3 region is CASSYSGRGAYEQYF. In DNA form, the CDR3 reads TGTGCCAGCAGTTACTCCGGCAGGGGGGCCTACGAGCAGTACTTC.

This clone was seen only a few times. The chain uses TRBV4-1 and TRBJ2-2, with TRBD1 matching over 10 bases. Germline V gene data show CDR1 as MGHRA and CDR2 as YSYEKL. After removal of 3 bases from V and 5 bases from J, the junction contained 6 bases not matched to a gene. This CDR3 has 16 amino acids. In DNA, the CDR3 is TGCGCCAGCAGCCATGGAGACAGGGGGCTTACCGGGGAGCTGTTTTTT. Encoded protein: CASSHGDRGLTGELFF.

The chain uses TRBV6-6 and TRBJ1-4; no definite D call. This CDR3 region has 15 residues. Trimming removed 2 bases at V and 5 bases at J, with 12 bases between. The germline gives CDR1 MNHNY, CDR2 SVGAGI (reference sequence). In nucleotides, the CDR3 is TGTGCCAGCAGTTACGGGCGGGAAAAAAATGAAAAACTGTTTTTT. As protein: CASSYGREKNEKLFF.

J is TRBJ1-2 and V is TRBV14, with a tentative D call TRBD1 (5 bases). Germline CDR1 SGHDN, CDR2 FVKESK. V was shortened by 1 base and J by 5 bases, with 14 bases between the two germline ends. The CDR3 runs 15 residues. The CDR3 here is CASSQGIGALYGYTF. The CDR3 region has the DNA TGTGCCAGCAGCCAAGGAATAGGGGCCCTATATGGCTACACCTTC.

This clone was observed a few times. CDR3 bases: TGCGCCAGCAGTGTGGAGGGGAGCTCCTACAATGAGCAGTTCTTC. Protein: CASSVEGSSYNEQFF. V is TRBV10-1 and J is TRBJ2-1; possible D gene TRBD2, 6 bases. With 4 bases removed from V and 0 bases from J, the gap between germline ends came to 10 bases. CDR3 length: 15 amino acids. Per germline, CDR1 WNHNN and CDR2 SYGVQD (reference sequence).

CDR3 residues: CASRRDRERTFTEAFF. As DNA, the CDR3 is TGCGCCAGCAGGAGGGACAGAGAGAGAACTTTCACTGAAGCTTTCTTT. V usage is TRBV23-1 and J usage is TRBJ1-1; 7 bases fit TRBD1. TRBV23-1 is reported as an ORF; its role is uncertain. Trimming at V came to 6 bases and at J to 4 bases, leaving 14 bases not matched to a gene. The CDR3 runs 16 residues.

The chain carries TRBV5-1 and TRBJ2-4; 7 nucleotides agree with TRBD2. CDR1 is SGHRS, CDR2 YFSETQ, per germline. After removal of 0 bases from V and 9 bases from J, the junction contained 3 bases not matched to a gene. The length of the CDR3 is 13 residues. The CDR3 spells CASSLETSSIQYF. CDR3 coding DNA: TGCGCCAGCAGCTTGGAGACTAGCAGCATTCAGTACTTC.

The rearrangement uses TRBV27 and TRBJ2-5; 7 bases agree with TRBD2. This CDR3 contains 15 residues. V shed 7 bases and J 2 bases; nucleotides not matched to a gene: 10. Germline lookup yields CDR1 MNHEY and CDR2 SMNVEV (reference sequence). The CDR3 nucleotides read TGTGCCAGCAAGGGGCAGCGGGGTCCACAAGAGACCCAGTACTTC. Amino acid sequence: CASKGQRGPQETQYF.

Comments on this clone: No conserved phenylalanine or tryptophan is present at the end of the CDR3, so a read error is the likely explanation. Because the CDR3's place on the DNA is in doubt, the DNA is left out and the CDR3 is given as listed by TCRdb. CDR3 in amino acids: CANPLLAGGVL. The chain combines TRBV11-2 with TRBJ2-3; TRBD2, the table's D call, was not compared with the DNA. The CDR3 is made up of 11 amino acids, end residues included. In germline, CDR1 is SGHAT, CDR2 FQNNGV.

This clone was seen a few times. The chain has TRBV13 and TRBJ1-5, with D possibly matching TRBD1 (5 bases). Trimming took off 0 bases at V and 2 bases at J, with 11 bases between the two ends. Looked up from germline, CDR1 is PRHDT and CDR2 is FYEKMQ (reference sequence). There are 16 residues in the CDR3. The CDR3, as DNA: TGTGCCAGCAGCTTAGGCTCGGGGGTTGGCAATCAGCCCCAGCATTTT. Amino acids: CASSLGSGVGNQPQHF.

The chain employs TRBV5-1 and TRBJ2-5; 9 bases match TRBD2. Trimming took 0 bases from V and 4 from J; bases not matched to a gene: 4. The CDR3 loop spans 15 amino acids. The germline V gene has CDR1 SGHRS and CDR2 YFSETQ. Here the CDR3 reads CASSLASGIGETQYF. The DNA of the CDR3 is TGCGCCAGCAGCTTGGCTAGCGGGATAGGAGAGACCCAGTACTTC.